This TCR beta chain was profiled in a study of blood T cell repertoires in COVID-19. Study as a whole: Acute-phase and convalescent COVID-19 samples originated in the United States, Italy and Spain.

The CDR3 is made up of 13 amino acids. V dropped 9 bases and J dropped 4 bases, with 17 bases sitting between them. Germline CDR1 reads SGHNT; CDR2 reads YYREEE (reference sequence). Only in-frame clones appear in the TCRdb table, and some are missing; sequencing was by immunoSEQ multiplex PCR. The table lists tens of thousands of clones, less than 90% of them singletons. This clonotype was obtained from a man aged 45 to 65 with acute or convalescent COVID-19. Sequences were obtained from peripheral blood. This chain uses TRBV5-4 with TRBJ2-7; D not resolved. The CDR3 loop reads CATSKAGGYEQYF. CDR3 sequence (DNA): TGTGCCACCTCTAAGGCAGGTGGATACGAGCAGTACTTC.